The 24 T cell receptor beta chains presented below share a single source sample, sequenced in a study of T cell responses to AZD1222 COVID-19 vaccine. TCRdb keeps only in-frame clones here, not all; method: immunoSEQ multiplex PCR. The data hold 150,000 to 180,000 clones, with over 80% observed a single time. Here the sequenced sample was peripheral blood, taken 28 days after the second AZD1222 dose. These receptors were collected from an adult who received the AZD1222 COVID-19 vaccine.

This clone was counted once. J is TRBJ2-1 and V is TRBV5-1; 11 bases fit TRBD2. In germline, CDR1 is SGHRS, CDR2 YFSETQ. The V gene end was trimmed by 4 bases and the J gene end by 4 bases; junction bases not matched to a gene: 4. CDR3 length: 15 amino acids. CDR3 nucleotides: TGCGCCAGCAGCCAGGGGACTAGCGGTTACAATGAGCAGTTCTTC. This encodes CASSQGTSGYNEQFF.

The V gene is TRBV18, the J gene TRBJ1-4; D remains unclear. Trimming pared 3 bases from V and 2 bases from J, leaving 10 bases between. In germline, CDR1 is KGHSH, CDR2 LQKENI. There are 15 residues in the CDR3. CDR3 loop: CASSPRGGTNEKLFF. The CDR3 nucleotides are TGTGCCAGCTCACCCCGGGGAGGTACTAATGAAAAACTGTTTTTT.

The V and J genes are TRBV28 and TRBJ2-6; TRBD1 is a possible D gene (6 bases). Germline V gives CDR1 MDHEN, CDR2 SYDVKM. The CDR3 is 15 residues long. V lost 6 bases and J lost 1, with 10 bases in between. The CDR3, as DNA: TGTGCCAGCAGCTCCGACAGGTCTGGGGCCAACGTCCTGACTTTC. Its protein is CASSSDRSGANVLTF.

The chain carries TRBV7-2 and TRBJ2-2; D is tentatively TRBD1 or TRBD2 (5 bases each). Germline-derived CDR1 and CDR2 are SGHTA and FQGNSA. The germline V and J ends were trimmed by 1 base and 4 bases, with 10 bases remaining between them. This CDR3 has 15 residues. CDR3 region: CASSLEWGITGELFF. CDR3 bases: TGTGCCAGCAGCTTAGAATGGGGGATCACCGGGGAGCTGTTTTTT.

The V gene is TRBV14, the J gene TRBJ1-6; 9 positions agree with TRBD1. Germline loops: CDR1 SGHDN, CDR2 FVKESK. The CDR3 extends over 16 amino acids. Trimming at V came to 4 bases and at J to 5 bases, leaving 6 bases not matched to a gene. The CDR3 here is CASSPRTGANNSPLHF. DNA for the CDR3: TGTGCCAGCAGCCCACGGACAGGGGCCAATAATTCACCCCTCCACTTT.

This chain uses TRBV11-2 with TRBJ2-5; 8 nucleotides agree with TRBD2. Germline V gene data show CDR1 as SGHAT and CDR2 as FQNNGV. V was clipped by 5 bases and J by 6 bases; unmatched bases: 11. The length of the CDR3 is 15 residues. CDR3 nucleotide sequence: TGTGCCAGCAGCAAACCGGGACTAGGGGGTAAGACCCAGTACTTC. Residues: CASSKPGLGGKTQYF.

This chain connects TRBV6-5 to TRBJ2-2; TRBD2 aligns across 8 bases. This CDR3 has 15 residues. The ends lost 5 bases at V and 5 bases at J; junction bases unmatched: 7. From germline, CDR1 is MNHEY and CDR2 SVGAGI. The CDR3 DNA is TGTGCCAGCAGTACGAGCGGGAGTCGGACCGGGGAGCTGTTTTTT. Amino acid sequence: CASSTSGSRTGELFF.

The chain carries TRBV6-6 and TRBJ2-7; 7 nucleotides agree with TRBD1. This CDR3 region has 13 residues. J was trimmed by 4 bases and V by 7 bases; bases with no gene match: 7. Germline V lookup: CDR1 MNHNY, CDR2 SVGAGI (reference sequence). CDR3 loop: CASTEQGLYEQYF. CDR3 nucleotide sequence: TGTGCCAGCACGGAACAGGGGTTATACGAGCAGTACTTC.

The rearrangement links TRBV5-6 to TRBJ2-7; D is perhaps TRBD2 (7 bases). The germline CDR1 and CDR2 sequences are SGHDT and YYEEEE. The CDR3 sequence is 18 residues long. V dropped 4 bases and J dropped 3 bases, with 26 bases sitting between them. Written as DNA, the CDR3 is TGTGCCAGCAGCAGAAAATTAGGGGAGGGACAACCGCTCTACGAGCAGTACTTC. Its protein is CASSRKLGEGQPLYEQYF. The full variable domain, rest sourced from reference TRBV5-6 and TRBJ2-7, is DAGVTQSPTHLIKTRGQQVTLRCSPKSGHDTVSWYQQALGQGPQFIFQYYEEEERQRGNFPDRFSGHQFPNYSSELNVNALLLGDSALYLCASSRKLGEGQPLYEQYFGPGTRLTVT.

The chain employs TRBV11-2 and TRBJ1-4; D is unclear. In germline, CDR1 is SGHAT, CDR2 FQNNGV. The CDR3 spans 14 residues. Trimming stripped 1 base from V and 4 bases from J, with 7 bases between. The DNA of the CDR3 is TGTGCCAGCAGCTTAGGCAGCCTTAATGAAAAACTGTTTTTT. Encoded protein: CASSLGSLNEKLFF.

The chain carries TRBV30 and TRBJ1-5, with no clear D. The V and J ends lost 3 bases and 3 bases respectively, with 12 bases between them. The germline V gene encodes CDR1 GTSNPN and CDR2 SVGIG (reference sequence). The CDR3 contains 14 residues. This chain's CDR3 is CAWRSPSDNQPQHF. The CDR3 nucleotides are TGTGCCTGGAGGAGCCCTTCGGACAATCAGCCCCAGCATTTT.

The chain couples TRBV28 to TRBJ1-2, with D hard to call. The length of the CDR3 is 14 residues. Germline V CDR1 and CDR2: MDHEN, SYDVKM. V lost 7 bases, J lost 5 bases, and 17 bases lay in between. The CDR3 loop reads CASTRDGLSYGYTF. In DNA, the CDR3 is TGTGCCAGCACCCGAGACGGGTTGAGTTATGGCTACACCTTC.

The chain joins TRBV9 to TRBJ2-7, with D possibly being TRBD2 (5 bases). CDR1 is SGDLS, CDR2 YYNGEE, per germline. Trimming stripped 4 bases from V and 10 bases from J, with 15 bases between. The CDR3 covers 12 residues. Here the CDR3 DNA reads TGTGCCAGCAGCCAAGGTAGCGACGGACAGTACTTC. Protein product: CASSQGSDGQYF.

V and J are TRBV6-2 or TRBV6-3 and TRBJ2-5, with 8 nucleotides matching TRBD2. The CDR3 consists of 15 residues. With V trimmed by 6 bases and J by 1 base, 7 bases remained unmatched. Germline assignment: CDR1 MNHEY and CDR2 SVGEGT. CDR3 protein: CASSRLAGSQETQYF. The CDR3 DNA follows: TGTGCCAGCAGCCGGCTAGCGGGTTCCCAAGAGACCCAGTACTTC.

The rearrangement links TRBV19 to TRBJ2-1; 9 bases line up with TRBD2. The J segment lost 5 bases and the V segment lost 8 bases, leaving 10 bases of the junction unmatched. The CDR3 sequence is 15 residues long. Germline CDR1 reads LNHDA; CDR2 reads SQIVND (reference sequence). CDR3 in amino acids: CASSIRASGDNEQFF. CDR3 coding DNA: TGTGCCAGTTCCATCAGGGCTAGCGGGGACAATGAGCAGTTCTTC.

This clone is a singleton in its sample. V usage is TRBV13 and J usage is TRBJ2-7; 7 nucleotides align to TRBD1. CDR1 PRHDT and CDR2 FYEKMQ come from the germline V gene (reference sequence). CDR3 size: 12 residues. V trimming: 3 bases; J trimming: 12 bases; junction bases outside the gene matches: 8. The CDR3 protein is CASSLNRGPGYF. CDR3 bases: TGTGCCAGCAGCTTGAACAGGGGCCCCGGGTACTTC. Full variable domain (remainder filled in from reference TRBV13 and TRBJ2-7): AAGVIQSPRHLIKEKRETATLKCYPIPRHDTVYWYQQGPGQDPQFLISFYEKMQSDKGSIPDRFSAQQFSDYHSELNMSSLELGDSALYFCASSLNRGPGYFGPGTRLTVT.

This chain uses TRBV9 with TRBJ2-7, with 12 bases lining up with TRBD1. CDR1 is SGDLS, CDR2 YYNGEE, per germline. The CDR3 totals 15 residues. Trimming at V came to 0 bases and at J to 7 bases, leaving 5 bases not matched to a gene. CDR3 sequence (DNA): TGTGCCAGCAGCGTAGGGGGACAGGGGGCGTGGGAGCAGTACTTC. Protein product: CASSVGGQGAWEQYF.

The V gene is TRBV2, the J gene TRBJ2-5; TRBD1 matches at 7 bases. V was pared by 10 bases and J by 1 base, with 6 bases of the junction left unmatched. The CDR3 sequence is 13 residues long. Germline CDR1 is SNHLY and CDR2 is FYNNEI. CDR3 residues: CATLDRSQETQYF. As DNA, the CDR3 is TGTGCCACCTTGGACAGGTCCCAAGAGACCCAGTACTTC.

The V and J genes are TRBV6-5 and TRBJ1-5; tentatively, D is TRBD1 (6 bases). The length of the CDR3 is 16 residues. Between the trimmed V and J ends, which lost 8 bases and 4 bases, there was a span of 21 bases. The V gene's germline CDR1 is MNHEY and CDR2 SVGAGI. The CDR3 here is CASGSTGTTRNQPQHF. The CDR3 bases are TGTGCCAGCGGTTCCACCGGGACAACGAGGAATCAGCCCCAGCATTTT.

This clone has more than one count but fewer than ten. The chain has TRBV13 and TRBJ1-1; 7 bases match TRBD1. This CDR3 spans 14 amino acids. Per germline, CDR1 PRHDT and CDR2 FYEKMQ (reference sequence). The V segment lost 4 bases and the J segment 1 base; nucleotides outside the gene matches: 3. CDR3 sequence: CASSSRDRNTEAFF. The CDR3 DNA reads TGTGCCAGCAGCTCGCGGGACAGGAACACTGAAGCTTTCTTT.

The chain combines TRBV19 with TRBJ2-2; perhaps TRBD1 as D (6 bases). The CDR3 spans 13 residues. Trimming pared 4 bases from V and 7 bases from J, leaving 10 bases between. Germline-derived CDR1 and CDR2 are LNHDA and SQIVND (reference sequence). CDR3 sequence: CASSTRGSGELFF. Written as DNA, the CDR3 is TGTGCCAGTAGTACCAGGGGCAGCGGGGAGCTGTTTTTT.

The DNA for the CDR3 is TGTGCCAGCAAGGGTTTGGGAACCGGGGAGCTGTTTTTT. Its translation is CASKGLGTGELFF. This chain connects TRBV5-4 to TRBJ2-2; D is undetermined. Germline lookup yields CDR1 SGHNT and CDR2 YYREEE (reference sequence). Trimming removed 6 bases from V and 5 bases from J, with 11 bases in between. The CDR3 is made up of 13 amino acids.

The gene calls are TRBV21-1 and TRBJ1-4; TRBD1, as called in the table, went unchecked against the DNA. TRBV21-1 is described as a pseudogene. The CDR3 runs 11 residues. CDR3 residues: CASRIGKKLFF. The CDR3 DNA reads as TGTGCCAGCAGGATTGGCAAAAAACTGTTTTTT.

This clone was seen only once. The V and J genes are TRBV19 and TRBJ1-2, with no clear D. This CDR3 is built from 12 residues. The germline V gene encodes CDR1 LNHDA and CDR2 SQIVND (reference sequence). V was clipped by 3 bases and J by 10 bases, with 12 bases between them. CDR3: CASSIVDTDYTF. The CDR3 bases are TGTGCCAGTAGTATCGTCGACACAGACTACACCTTC.